Listed below are T cell receptor beta chains from one sample, sequenced in a study of blood T cell repertoires in COVID-19. Method: immunoSEQ multiplex PCR; TCRdb's copy keeps in-frame clones and lacks some. This sample has 390,000 or so clones, with roughly 90% found just once. Sequencing used peripheral blood. The source is a woman aged 30 to 39 with COVID-19, enrolled during active disease. Both conserved end residues are part of each CDR3. D genes are given only for firm matches. Clone sizes are given selectively: once, few, many, or a class where the clone is expanded.

j_call	v_call	d_call	clone_size	cdr3_nt	cdr3_aa
TRBJ1-3	TRBV6-5	TRBD1	.	TGTGCCAGCAGTTCGGGACAGCGAACTGGAAACACCATATATTTT	CASSSGQRTGNTIYF
TRBJ1-2	TRBV3-1/TRBV3-2	.	.	TGTGCCAGCAGCCGGGAGCAGGACCCTAACTATGGCTACACCTTC	CASSREQDPNYGYTF
TRBJ2-1	TRBV7-6	TRBD1	.	TGTGCCAGCAGCTTACGGGACAGGGGCCTCAATGAGCAGTTCTTC	CASSLRDRGLNEQFF
TRBJ1-4	TRBV21-1	.	.	TGTGCCAGCAGCAAAGATAGTCAGCACGCAGGGCTTACTAATGAAAAACTGTTTTTT	CASSKDSQHAGLTNEKLFF
TRBJ1-1	TRBV5-8	TRBD1	.	TGTGCCAGCAGCTTGCCCTACCTACAGGGGTGGGGGAACACTGAAGCTTTCTTT	CASSLPYLQGWGNTEAFF
TRBJ1-5	TRBV5-1	.	few	TGCGCCAGCAGCTTGGCTGGTAGTCAGCCCCAGCATTTT	CASSLAGSQPQHF
TRBJ2-7	TRBV6-5	TRBD1	.	TGTGCCAGCAGGCCGACAGGGGCGGGGGAGCAGTACTTC	CASRPTGAGEQYF
TRBJ1-5	TRBV28	TRBD1	.	TGTGCCAGAGAGTATGGGACAGGGATTTATCAGCCCCAGCATTTT	CAREYGTGIYQPQHF
TRBJ2-7	TRBV3-1/TRBV3-2	TRBD2	.	TGTGCCAGCAGGTCGGGGGGGCCTTTCGACGAGCAGTACTTC	CASRSGGPFDEQYF
TRBJ2-5	TRBV3-1/TRBV3-2	TRBD2	.	TGTGCCAGCAGCCCCCGAAGGACTAGCGGATCCACAGGAGAGACCCAGTACTTC	CASSPRRTSGSTGETQYF
TRBJ1-4	TRBV5-1	.	.	TGCGCCAGCAGTTGGACCGGAGGAGAAAAACTGTTTTTT	CASSWTGGEKLFF
TRBJ2-7	TRBV3-1/TRBV3-2	.	.	TGTGCCAGCAGCCAAGATTTGGGGGGATTCTCCTACGAGCAGTACTTC	CASSQDLGGFSYEQYF
TRBJ2-7	TRBV5-5	TRBD1	.	TGTGCCAGCAGCTACCAACAGGGGGCCCTCTACGAGCAGTACTTC	CASSYQQGALYEQYF
TRBJ2-1	TRBV27	TRBD1	.	TGTGCCAGCTGCTGGACAGGAGGCAATGAGCAGTTCTTC	CASCWTGGNEQFF
TRBJ1-5	TRBV6-1	.	few	TGTGCCAGCAGTGTAGACAGATTCCCCCGCAATCAGCCCCAGCATTTT	CASSVDRFPRNQPQHF
TRBJ1-6	TRBV4-3	.	.	TGCGCCAGCAGCCAAGATGTGGAGAGGGTTAATTCACCCCTCCACTTT	CASSQDVERVNSPLHF
TRBJ2-3	TRBV4-2	.	.	TGTGCCAGCAGCCAAGATGGGGGCGAGTTCTTCACAGATACGCAGTATTTT	CASSQDGGEFFTDTQYF
TRBJ2-2	TRBV30	.	.	TGTGCCTGGAGGCCAGGGTCCCACCTCACCGGGGAGCTGTTTTTT	CAWRPGSHLTGELFF
TRBJ2-5	TRBV4-1	TRBD1	once	TGCGCCAGCAGCCAAGGACCCAGGGGGAGTCGAGAGACCCAGTACTTC	CASSQGPRGSRETQYF
TRBJ1-2	TRBV6-1	TRBD1	.	TGTGCCAGCAGTGACGTGGACAGGGCCTATGGCTACACCTTC	CASSDVDRAYGYTF
TRBJ2-7	TRBV7-2	TRBD1	.	TGTGCCAGCAGCTTCGACAGGGGCAACGAGCAGTACTTC	CASSFDRGNEQYF
TRBJ2-3	TRBV7-2	TRBD2	.	TGTGCCAGCAGCCCGCAGGGTAGCGGGGGGGCGGTAGATACGCAGTATTTT	CASSPQGSGGAVDTQYF
TRBJ2-3	TRBV5-8	.	.	TGTGCCAGCATCCCCCGGTGGACAGATACGCAGTATTTT	CASIPRWTDTQYF
TRBJ2-3	TRBV15	.	.	TGTGCCACCAGCAGAGATCGCACAAGCACAGATACGCAGTATTTT	CATSRDRTSTDTQYF
TRBJ1-1	TRBV28	.	.	TGTGCCAGCAGTTTAAGTTGGGATTCAGGGTTGAACACTGAAGCTTTCTTT	CASSLSWDSGLNTEAFF
TRBJ2-6	TRBV4-2	TRBD1	.	TGTGCCAGCAGCCAGGACAGGGGGTCAGCCACTGGGGCCAACGTCCTGACTTTC	CASSQDRGSATGANVLTF
TRBJ2-1	TRBV19	TRBD2	.	TGTGCCAGTAGTATGGTTCTAGCGGTCTACAATGAGCAGTTCTTC	CASSMVLAVYNEQFF
TRBJ2-1	TRBV28	TRBD1	.	TGTGCCAGCAGCCCTAAATGGACAGGCAAGGTCTACGATGAGCAGTTCTTC	CASSPKWTGKVYDEQFF
TRBJ1-1	TRBV5-4	.	.	TGTGCCAGCAGCTTGGCCAGAGTGACAGCCTCTACTGAAGCTTTCTTT	CASSLARVTASTEAFF
TRBJ1-2	TRBV9	.	.	TGTGCCAGCAGCCTCTTAAGGACAGACCTATCCCCCCCATTC	CASSLLRTDLSPPF
TRBJ2-2	TRBV24-1	TRBD1	.	TGTGCCACCAGTGATTTCCCGGGACAGGGGGCTAGCCCGGAGCTGTTTTTT	CATSDFPGQGASPELFF
TRBJ2-1	TRBV19	.	.	TGTGCCAGTAACGCCCCCGGGGAGCAGTTCTTC	CASNAPGEQFF
TRBJ2-3	TRBV12-3/TRBV12-4	TRBD2	few	TGTGCCAGCAGATTAGCGGGAGGATATACGCAGTATTTT	CASRLAGGYTQYF
TRBJ1-4	TRBV10-1	.	.	TGCGCCAGCAGTGAGCCTCAAGCCCACAGGGTGAGGGTAACTAATGAAAAACTGTTTTTT	CASSEPQAHRVRVTNEKLFF
TRBJ2-2	TRBV19	.	once	TGTGCCAGTAGTATCGGGCAGGGGCCCACCGGGGAGCTGTTTTTT	CASSIGQGPTGELFF
TRBJ2-3	TRBV6-5	TRBD1	.	TGTGCCAGCAGTTCGACAGGGGGCTGGCCAGATACGCAGTATTTT	CASSSTGGWPDTQYF
TRBJ2-1	TRBV7-9	TRBD1	.	TGTGCCAGCAGTGGGACAGCCTACAATGAGCAGTTCTTC	CASSGTAYNEQFF
TRBJ2-4	TRBV27	.	.	TGTGCCAGCAGTTCCCCCGGGGACTTAACGTACTTC	CASSSPGDLTYF
TRBJ1-1	TRBV19	TRBD1	.	TGTGCCAGTAGTATAGATATACCCGGACAGGGGGCTAGTTCTGAAGCTTTCTTT	CASSIDIPGQGASSEAFF
TRBJ2-7	TRBV21-1	.	.	TGTGCCAGCAGGAAAAAGGGGGGGCTAGCCCATAGGGCTTGCGAGCAGTACTTC	CASRKKGGLAHRACEQYF
TRBJ2-3	TRBV4-3	.	.	TGCGCCAGCAGCCAAGATGGGGGAGGCAGAGATACGCAGTATTTT	CASSQDGGGRDTQYF
TRBJ1-4	TRBV7-2	TRBD1	.	TGTGCCAGCAGTTACTCGGGGTCAGGGGGTGAAAAACTGTTTTTT	CASSYSGSGGEKLFF
TRBJ2-1	TRBV2	TRBD2	.	TGTGCCAGCAGTGCCGGGACTAGCAGTTACAATGAGCAGTTCTTC	CASSAGTSSYNEQFF
TRBJ1-2	TRBV19	TRBD1	.	TGTGCCAGTACCTCACCCCGGACAGGGGTTAACTATGGCTACACCTTC	CASTSPRTGVNYGYTF
TRBJ2-3	TRBV20-1	TRBD1	.	TGCAGTGCTAGTTTCGGGACAGGGGACACAGATACGCAGTATTTT	CSASFGTGDTDTQYF
TRBJ1-3	TRBV2	TRBD1	.	TGTGCCAGCAGCAAAACCGGGACAGTAAGCTCTGGAAACACCATATATTTT	CASSKTGTVSSGNTIYF
TRBJ1-2	TRBV3-1/TRBV3-2	.	.	TGTGCCAGCAGCCAAGAAAACAGGGCCTATGGCTACACCTTC	CASSQENRAYGYTF
TRBJ2-5	TRBV6-5	.	.	TGTGCCAGCAGTTACGGGGCGGGGCTCCAAGAGACCCAGTACTTC	CASSYGAGLQETQYF